A selection of T cell receptor beta chains follows, all from one sample in a study of T cells after yellow fever vaccination. MiXCR, run by TCRdb on the 5' RACE reads, gives a single entry per CDR3 protein. The profile shows hundreds of thousands of distinct CDR3 sequences, 7.5% to 9% of them singletons. Specimen: PBMCs, collected on the day of the first yellow fever vaccination. These receptor sequences come from a man aged 18 to 30 who received the YFV17D yellow fever vaccine. The CDR3 runs from the conserved cysteine through the conserved F or W. D genes are given only for firm matches. Not all rows give a size; the values are once, few, many and, for expanded clones, a class.

V	D	J	size	CDR3	DNA
TRBV4-3	TRBD1	TRBJ2-7	NA	CASSQGTGKGYEQYF	TGCGCCAGCAGCCAGGGGACAGGGAAAGGTTACGAGCAGTACTTC
TRBV6-1	NA	TRBJ1-2	NA	CASSEPAYGYTF	TGTGCCAGCAGTGAGCCAGCTTATGGCTACACCTTC
TRBV6-2/TRBV6-3	TRBD1	TRBJ1-4	few	CASTPPGQGATNEKLFF	TGTGCCAGCACCCCACCGGGACAGGGGGCAACTAATGAAAAACTGTTTTTT
TRBV11-2	NA	TRBJ2-3	NA	CASSDVDDTQYF	TGTGCCAGCAGCGATGTCGATGATACGCAGTATTTT
TRBV7-2	TRBD2	TRBJ2-3	few	CASSRGLAGGLDTQYF	TGTGCCAGCAGCCGGGGGCTAGCGGGGGGGCTGGATACGCAGTATTTT
TRBV29-1	TRBD1	TRBJ2-2	NA	CSVGGQGRVGELFF	TGCAGCGTTGGGGGACAGGGCCGGGTGGGGGAGCTGTTTTTT
TRBV4-3	NA	TRBJ1-4	few	CASSQDTVRWAATNEKLFF	TGCGCCAGCAGCCAAGATACGGTTAGATGGGCGGCAACTAATGAAAAACTGTTTTTT
TRBV5-4	NA	TRBJ2-5	few	CASRREYQETQYF	TGTGCCAGCCGCCGGGAGTACCAAGAGACCCAGTACTTC
TRBV6-6	NA	TRBJ1-1	many	CASSGGHLEAFF	TGTGCCAGCAGTGGCGGACACCTCGAAGCTTTCTTT
TRBV12-3/TRBV12-4	TRBD2	TRBJ2-5	few	CASREVAGTQETQYF	TGTGCCAGCAGGGAAGTAGCGGGAACCCAAGAGACCCAGTACTTC
TRBV29-1	NA	TRBJ2-5	few	CSVEIGRGGPETQYF	TGCAGCGTTGAAATCGGTCGAGGAGGCCCAGAGACCCAGTACTTC
TRBV11-2	NA	TRBJ2-3	NA	CASSSHSRDTQYF	TGTGCCAGCAGCTCCCACTCTCGAGATACGCAGTATTTT